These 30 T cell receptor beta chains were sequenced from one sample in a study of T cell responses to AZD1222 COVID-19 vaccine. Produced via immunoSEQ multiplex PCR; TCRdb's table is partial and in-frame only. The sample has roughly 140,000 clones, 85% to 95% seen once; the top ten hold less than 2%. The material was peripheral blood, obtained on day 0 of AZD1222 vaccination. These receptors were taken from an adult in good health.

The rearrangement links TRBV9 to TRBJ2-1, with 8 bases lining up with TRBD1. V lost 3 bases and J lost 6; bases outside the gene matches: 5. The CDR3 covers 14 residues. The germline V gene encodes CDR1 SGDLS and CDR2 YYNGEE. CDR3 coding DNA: TGTGCCAGCAGCGGGACAGGGAGCAGCAATGAGCAGTTCTTC. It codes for CASSGTGSSNEQFF.

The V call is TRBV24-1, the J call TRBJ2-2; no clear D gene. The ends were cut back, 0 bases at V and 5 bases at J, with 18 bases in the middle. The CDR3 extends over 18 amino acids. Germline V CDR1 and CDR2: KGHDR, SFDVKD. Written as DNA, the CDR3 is TGTGCCACCAGTGATTTGAAGGGCGGTGTGAGTCGGACCGGGGAGCTGTTTTTT. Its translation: CATSDLKGGVSRTGELFF.

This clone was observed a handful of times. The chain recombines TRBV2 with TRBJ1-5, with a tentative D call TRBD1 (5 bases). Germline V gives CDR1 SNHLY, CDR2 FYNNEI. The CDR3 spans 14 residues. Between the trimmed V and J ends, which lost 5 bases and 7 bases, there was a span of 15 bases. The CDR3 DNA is TGTGCCAGCAGTAACGGACAATCTGTCCAGCCCCAGCATTTT. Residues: CASSNGQSVQPQHF.

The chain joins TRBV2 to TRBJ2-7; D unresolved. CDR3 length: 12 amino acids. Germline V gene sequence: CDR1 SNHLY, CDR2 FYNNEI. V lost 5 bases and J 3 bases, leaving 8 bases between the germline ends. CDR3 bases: TGTGCCAGCAGTTGGGCGATCTACGAGCAGTACTTC. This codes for CASSWAIYEQYF.

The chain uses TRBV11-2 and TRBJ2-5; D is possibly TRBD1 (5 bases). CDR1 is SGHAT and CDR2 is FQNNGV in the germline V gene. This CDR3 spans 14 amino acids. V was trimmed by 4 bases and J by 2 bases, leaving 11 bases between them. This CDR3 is CASSSTDRQETQYF. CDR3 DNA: TGTGCCAGCAGCTCCACCGACAGACAAGAGACCCAGTACTTC.

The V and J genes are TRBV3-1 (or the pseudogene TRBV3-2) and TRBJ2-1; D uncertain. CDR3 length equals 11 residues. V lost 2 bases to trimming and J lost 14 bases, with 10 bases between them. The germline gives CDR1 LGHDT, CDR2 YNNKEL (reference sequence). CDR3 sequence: CASSQSSVEFF. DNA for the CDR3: TGTGCCAGCAGCCAAAGCAGCGTTGAGTTCTTC.

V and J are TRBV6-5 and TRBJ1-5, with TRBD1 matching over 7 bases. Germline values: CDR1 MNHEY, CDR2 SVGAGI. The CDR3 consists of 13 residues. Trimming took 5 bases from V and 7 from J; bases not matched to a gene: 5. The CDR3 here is CASSMQGGQPQHF. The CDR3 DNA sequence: TGTGCCAGCAGTATGCAGGGGGGGCAGCCCCAGCATTTT.

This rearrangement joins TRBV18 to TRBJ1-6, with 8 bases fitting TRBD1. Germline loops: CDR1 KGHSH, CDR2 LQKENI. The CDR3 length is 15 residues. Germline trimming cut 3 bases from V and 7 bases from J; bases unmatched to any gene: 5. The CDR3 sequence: CASSPATGANSPLHF. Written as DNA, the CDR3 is TGTGCCAGCTCACCCGCGACAGGGGCAAATTCACCCCTCCACTTT.

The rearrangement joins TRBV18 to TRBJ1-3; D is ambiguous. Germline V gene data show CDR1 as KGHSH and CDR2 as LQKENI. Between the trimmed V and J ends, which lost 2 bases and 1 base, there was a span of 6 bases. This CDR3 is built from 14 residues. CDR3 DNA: TGTGCCAGCTCACCAAATGCGTCTGGAAACACCATATATTTT. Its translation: CASSPNASGNTIYF.

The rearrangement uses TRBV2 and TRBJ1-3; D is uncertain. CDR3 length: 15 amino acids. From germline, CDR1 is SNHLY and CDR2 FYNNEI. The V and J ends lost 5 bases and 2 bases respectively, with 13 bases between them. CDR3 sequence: CASSLPGRAGNTIYF. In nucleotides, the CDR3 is TGTGCCAGCAGTTTGCCCGGAAGGGCTGGAAACACCATATATTTT. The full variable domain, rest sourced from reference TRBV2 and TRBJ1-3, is EPEVTQTPSHQVTQMGQEVILRCVPISNHLYFYWYRQILGQKVEFLVSFYNNEISEKSEIFDDQFSVERPDGSNFTLKIRSTKLEDSAMYFCASSLPGRAGNTIYFGEGSWLTVV.

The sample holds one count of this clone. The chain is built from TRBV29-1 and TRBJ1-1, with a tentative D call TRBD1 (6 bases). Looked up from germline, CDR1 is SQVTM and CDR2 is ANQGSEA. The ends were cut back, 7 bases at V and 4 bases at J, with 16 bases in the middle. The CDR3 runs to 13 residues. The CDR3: CSAGSTGSTEAFF. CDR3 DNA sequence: TGCAGCGCGGGAAGTACAGGGTCCACTGAAGCTTTCTTT.

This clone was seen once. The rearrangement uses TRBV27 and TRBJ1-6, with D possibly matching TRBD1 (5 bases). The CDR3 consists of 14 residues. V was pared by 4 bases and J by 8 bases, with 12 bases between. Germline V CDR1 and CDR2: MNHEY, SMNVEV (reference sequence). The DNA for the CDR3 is TGTGCCAGCAGTTGGGGACTCGGGTATTCACCCCTCCACTTT. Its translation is CASSWGLGYSPLHF.

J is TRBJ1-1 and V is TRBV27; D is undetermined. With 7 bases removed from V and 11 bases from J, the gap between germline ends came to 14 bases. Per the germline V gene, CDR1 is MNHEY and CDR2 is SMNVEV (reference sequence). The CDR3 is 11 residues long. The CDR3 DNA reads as TGTGCCAGCACTAAGTGGAAGGTGGCTTTCTTT. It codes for CASTKWKVAFF.

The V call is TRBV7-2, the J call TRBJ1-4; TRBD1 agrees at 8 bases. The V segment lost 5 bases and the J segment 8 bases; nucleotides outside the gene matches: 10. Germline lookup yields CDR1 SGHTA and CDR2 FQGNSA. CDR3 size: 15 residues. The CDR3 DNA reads TGTGCCAGCAGCCCGACAGGGGATCTGAGAGAAAAACTGTTTTTT. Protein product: CASSPTGDLREKLFF.

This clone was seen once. As DNA, the CDR3 is TGTGCCATCAGTGACACAGGGGCGGTGAACACTGAAGCTTTCTTT. This encodes CAISDTGAVNTEAFF. This sequence joins TRBV10-3 and TRBJ1-1; 7 bases fit TRBD1. V lost 3 bases, J lost 0 bases, and 4 bases stayed unmatched. CDR3 size: 15 residues. Germline lookup yields CDR1 ENHRY and CDR2 SYGVKD.

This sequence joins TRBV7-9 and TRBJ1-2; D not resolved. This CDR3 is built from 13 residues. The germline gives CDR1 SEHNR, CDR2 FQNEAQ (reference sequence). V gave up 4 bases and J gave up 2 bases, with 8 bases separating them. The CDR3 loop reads CASSSGNNYGYTF. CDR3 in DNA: TGTGCCAGCAGCTCCGGAAACAACTATGGCTACACCTTC.

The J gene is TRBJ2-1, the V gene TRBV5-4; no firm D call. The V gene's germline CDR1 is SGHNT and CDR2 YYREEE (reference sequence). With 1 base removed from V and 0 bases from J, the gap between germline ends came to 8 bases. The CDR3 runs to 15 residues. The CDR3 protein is CASSLFSISYNEQFF. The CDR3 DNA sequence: TGTGCCAGCAGCTTGTTCTCAATCTCCTACAATGAGCAGTTCTTC.

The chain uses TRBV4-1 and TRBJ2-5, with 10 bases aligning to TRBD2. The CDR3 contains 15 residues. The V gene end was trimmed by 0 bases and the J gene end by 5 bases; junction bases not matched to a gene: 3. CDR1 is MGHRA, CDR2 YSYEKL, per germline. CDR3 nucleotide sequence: TGCGCCAGCAGCCAAGATCCTAGCGGGGGTGAGACCCAGTACTTC. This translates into CASSQDPSGGETQYF.

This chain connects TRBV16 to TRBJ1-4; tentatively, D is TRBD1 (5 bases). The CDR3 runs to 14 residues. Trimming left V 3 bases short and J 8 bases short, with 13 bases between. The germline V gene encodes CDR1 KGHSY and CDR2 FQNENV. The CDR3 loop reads CASSQQAEGEKLFF. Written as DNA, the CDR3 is TGTGCCAGCAGCCAGCAGGCGGAGGGGGAAAAACTGTTTTTT.

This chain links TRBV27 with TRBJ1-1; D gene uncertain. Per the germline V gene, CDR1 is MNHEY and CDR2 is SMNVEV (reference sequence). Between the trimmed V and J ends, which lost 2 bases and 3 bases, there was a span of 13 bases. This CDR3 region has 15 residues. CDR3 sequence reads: CASSLKGPRYTEAFF. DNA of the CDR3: TGTGCCAGCAGTTTAAAAGGTCCTCGATACACTGAAGCTTTCTTT.

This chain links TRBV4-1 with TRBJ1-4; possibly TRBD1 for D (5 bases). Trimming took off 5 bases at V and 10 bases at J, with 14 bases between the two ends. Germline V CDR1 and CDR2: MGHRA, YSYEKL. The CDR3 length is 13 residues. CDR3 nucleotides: TGCGCCAGCAGCTTTCTGACAGAAGGAAAACTGTTTTTT. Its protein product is CASSFLTEGKLFF.

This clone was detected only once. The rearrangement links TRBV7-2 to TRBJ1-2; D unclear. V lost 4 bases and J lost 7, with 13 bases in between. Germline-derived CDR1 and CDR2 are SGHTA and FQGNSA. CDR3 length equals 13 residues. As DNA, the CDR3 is TGTGCCAGCAGCTCGACATGGATAGGTGGCTACACCTTC. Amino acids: CASSSTWIGGYTF.

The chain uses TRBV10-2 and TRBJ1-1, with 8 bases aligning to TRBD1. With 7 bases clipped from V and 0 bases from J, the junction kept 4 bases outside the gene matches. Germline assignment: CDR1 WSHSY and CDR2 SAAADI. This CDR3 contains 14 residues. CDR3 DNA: TGCGCCAGCATTTCGACAGGGGTGAACACTGAAGCTTTCTTT. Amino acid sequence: CASISTGVNTEAFF.

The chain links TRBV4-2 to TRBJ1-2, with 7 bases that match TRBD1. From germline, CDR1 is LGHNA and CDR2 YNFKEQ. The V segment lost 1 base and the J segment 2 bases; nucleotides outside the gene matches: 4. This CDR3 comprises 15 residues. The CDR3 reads CASSQGQGHNYGYTF. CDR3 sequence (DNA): TGTGCCAGCAGCCAAGGACAGGGACACAACTATGGCTACACCTTC.

As DNA, the CDR3 is TGCGCCAGCAGCCGGGATATTGGCCCCAGGACACGGGGAAACACCATATATTTT. Translated: CASSRDIGPRTRGNTIYF. V and J are TRBV4-1 and TRBJ1-3, with a tentative D call TRBD1 (5 bases). CDR1 and CDR2 (germline): MGHRA, YSYEKL. Deletions cut 4 bases from V and 4 bases from J, with 23 bases between. This CDR3 is 18 amino acids long.

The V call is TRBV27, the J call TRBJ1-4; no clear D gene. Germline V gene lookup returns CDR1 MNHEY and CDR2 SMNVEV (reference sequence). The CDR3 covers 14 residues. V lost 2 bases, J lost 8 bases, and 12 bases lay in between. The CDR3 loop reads CASSLRAVREKLFF. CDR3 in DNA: TGTGCCAGCAGTTTAAGGGCAGTCCGAGAAAAACTGTTTTTT.

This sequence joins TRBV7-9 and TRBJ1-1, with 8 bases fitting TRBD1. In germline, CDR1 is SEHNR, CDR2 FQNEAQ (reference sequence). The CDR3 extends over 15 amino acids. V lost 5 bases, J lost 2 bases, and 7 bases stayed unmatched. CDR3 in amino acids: CASSAGQGLNTEAFF. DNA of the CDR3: TGTGCCAGCAGCGCAGGACAGGGCCTTAACACTGAAGCTTTCTTT.

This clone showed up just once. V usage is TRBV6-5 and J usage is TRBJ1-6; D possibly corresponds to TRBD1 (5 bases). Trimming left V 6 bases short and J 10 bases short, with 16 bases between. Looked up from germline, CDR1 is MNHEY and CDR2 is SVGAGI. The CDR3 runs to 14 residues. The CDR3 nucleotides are TGTGCCAGCAGCTCCACAGGAGTCGGCTCACCCCTCCACTTT. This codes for CASSSTGVGSPLHF.

For the CDR3, the DNA is TGTGCCAGCAGTGATCTCCAGGGACAGGGCTACACCTTC. Translation gives CASSDLQGQGYTF. The rearrangement links TRBV25-1 to TRBJ1-2; 7 nucleotides line up with TRBD1. CDR1 and CDR2 (germline): MGHDK, SYGVNS. The CDR3 extends over 13 amino acids. Trimming took 3 bases from V and 8 from J; bases not matched to a gene: 6.

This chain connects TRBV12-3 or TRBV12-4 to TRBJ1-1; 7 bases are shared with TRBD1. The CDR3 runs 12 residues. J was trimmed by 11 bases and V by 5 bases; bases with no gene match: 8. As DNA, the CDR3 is TGTGCCAGCAGTCCCGGGACAGTGCGTGCTTTCTTT. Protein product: CASSPGTVRAFF.